The present T cell receptor beta chain was sequenced within a study of T-cell memory formation after mild COVID-19. This clonotype was observed a few times. CDR3 size: 16 residues. Trimming took 8 bases from V and 4 from J, leaving 21 bases between them. With constant-segment primers, 5'RACE yielded cDNA libraries of TCR alpha and TCR beta that carried sample barcodes and UMIs. In TCRdb, the 5' RACE reads were re-called with MiXCR into one record per CDR3 protein. The sample holds around 200,000 distinct CDR3 sequences, about a sixth seen once. The sample comprised PBMCs or a T cell subset sorted from them (not recorded which). The chain recombines TRBV12-3 or TRBV12-4 with TRBJ2-1, with D possibly matching TRBD2 (6 bases). The sequence was obtained from an adult woman who had mild COVID-19 (a few samples of this study predate the infection). Cell type and time point are not known. CDR3 sequence: CASRGSVRQAYNEQFF. Here the CDR3 DNA reads TGTGCCAGCCGGGGGTCGGTTCGGCAGGCGTACAATGAGCAGTTCTTC.